This T cell receptor beta chain came from a study of Graves' ophthalmopathy and Graves' hyperthyroidism. The TCR beta CDR3 regions underwent amplification from RNA transcripts. Following a first-round RT-PCR that used HTBI primers, a second-round multiplex PCR was carried out. MiXCR was run by TCRdb on the multiplex PCR reads, yielding one entry per CDR3 protein. The table shows 40,000 to 45,000 distinct CDR3 sequences, with approximately 52% occurring only once. The CDR3 is 12 amino acids. The germline V gene encodes CDR1 DFQATT and CDR2 SNEGSKA (reference sequence). Deletions cut 4 bases from V and 8 bases from J, with 14 bases between. In this sample, this clonotype turned up many times.

The receptor was isolated from an adult man with Graves' ophthalmopathy. V is TRBV20-1 and J is TRBJ1-1; no clear D gene. Sequencing was performed on peripheral blood. CDR3 residues: CSATTREVEAFF. Written as DNA, the CDR3 is TGCAGTGCTACCACCCGGGAGGTAGAAGCTTTCTTT.